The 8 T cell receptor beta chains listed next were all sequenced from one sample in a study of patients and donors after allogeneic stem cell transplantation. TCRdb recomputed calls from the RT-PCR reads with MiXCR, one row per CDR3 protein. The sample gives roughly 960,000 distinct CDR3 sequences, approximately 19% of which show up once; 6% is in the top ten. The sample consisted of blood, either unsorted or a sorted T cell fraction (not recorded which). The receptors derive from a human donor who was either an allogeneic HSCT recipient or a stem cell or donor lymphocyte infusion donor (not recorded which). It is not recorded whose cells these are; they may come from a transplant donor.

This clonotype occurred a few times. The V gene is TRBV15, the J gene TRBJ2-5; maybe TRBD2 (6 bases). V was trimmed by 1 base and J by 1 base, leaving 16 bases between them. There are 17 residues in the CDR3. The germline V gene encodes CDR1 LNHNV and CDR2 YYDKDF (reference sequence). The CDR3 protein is CATSRVGGGKLQETQYF. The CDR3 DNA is TGTGCCACCAGCAGAGTAGGTGGGGGGAAACTCCAAGAGACCCAGTACTTC.

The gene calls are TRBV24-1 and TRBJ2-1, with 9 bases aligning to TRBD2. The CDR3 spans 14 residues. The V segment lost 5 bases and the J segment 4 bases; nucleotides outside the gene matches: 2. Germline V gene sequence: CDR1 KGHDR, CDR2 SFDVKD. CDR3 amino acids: CATSGTSAYNEQFF. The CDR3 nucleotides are TGTGCCACCAGTGGGACTAGCGCTTACAATGAGCAGTTCTTC.

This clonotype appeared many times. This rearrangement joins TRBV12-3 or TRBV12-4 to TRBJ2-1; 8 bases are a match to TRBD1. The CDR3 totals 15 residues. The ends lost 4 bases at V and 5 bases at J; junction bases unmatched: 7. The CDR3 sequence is CASSSRQGFNNEQFF. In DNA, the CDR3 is TGTGCCAGCAGTTCCAGACAGGGGTTTAACAATGAGCAGTTCTTC.

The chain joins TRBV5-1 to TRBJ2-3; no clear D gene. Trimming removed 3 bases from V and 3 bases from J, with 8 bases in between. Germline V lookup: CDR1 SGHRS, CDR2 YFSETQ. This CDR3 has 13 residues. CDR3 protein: CASSSTLTDTQYF. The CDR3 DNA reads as TGCGCCAGCAGCTCGACCCTTACAGATACGCAGTATTTT.

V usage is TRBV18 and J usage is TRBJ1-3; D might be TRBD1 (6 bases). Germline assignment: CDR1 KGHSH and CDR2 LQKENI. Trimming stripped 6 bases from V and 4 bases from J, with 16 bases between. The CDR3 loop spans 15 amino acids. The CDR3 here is CASSPHPGAGNTIYF. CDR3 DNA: TGTGCCAGCTCCCCGCACCCAGGGGCCGGAAACACCATATATTTT.

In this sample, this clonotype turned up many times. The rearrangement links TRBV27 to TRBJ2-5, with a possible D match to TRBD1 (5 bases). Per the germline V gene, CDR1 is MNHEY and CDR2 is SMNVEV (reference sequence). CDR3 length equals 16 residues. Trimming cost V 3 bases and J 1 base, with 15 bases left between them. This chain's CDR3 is CASSFHPGAAQETQYF. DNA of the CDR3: TGTGCCAGCAGTTTCCACCCTGGGGCGGCCCAAGAGACCCAGTACTTC.

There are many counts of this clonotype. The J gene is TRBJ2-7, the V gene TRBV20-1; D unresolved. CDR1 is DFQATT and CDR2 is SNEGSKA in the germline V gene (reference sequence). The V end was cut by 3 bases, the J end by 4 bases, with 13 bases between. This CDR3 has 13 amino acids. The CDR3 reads CSASEPNTYEQYF. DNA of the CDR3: TGCAGTGCTAGTGAGCCAAACACTTACGAGCAGTACTTC.

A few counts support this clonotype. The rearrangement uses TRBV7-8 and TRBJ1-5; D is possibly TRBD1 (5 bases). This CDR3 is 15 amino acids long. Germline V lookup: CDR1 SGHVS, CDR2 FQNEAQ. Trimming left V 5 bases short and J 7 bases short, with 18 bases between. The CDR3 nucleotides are TGTGCCAGCAGCCCTAGTAGTTTAGCAGGGCAGCCCCAGCATTTT. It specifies CASSPSSLAGQPQHF.